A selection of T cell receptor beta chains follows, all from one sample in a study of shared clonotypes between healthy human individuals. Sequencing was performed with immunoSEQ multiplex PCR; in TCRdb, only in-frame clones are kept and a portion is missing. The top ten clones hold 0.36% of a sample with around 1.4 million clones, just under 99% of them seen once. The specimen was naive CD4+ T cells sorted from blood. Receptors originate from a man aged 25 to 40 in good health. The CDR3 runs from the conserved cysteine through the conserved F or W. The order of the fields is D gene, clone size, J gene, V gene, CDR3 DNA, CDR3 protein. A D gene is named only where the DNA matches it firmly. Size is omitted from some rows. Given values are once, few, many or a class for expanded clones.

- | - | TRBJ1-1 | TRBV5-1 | TGCGCCAGCAGCCCGTCAGCCGGTTACGGGACTGAAGCTTTCTTT | CASSPSAGYGTEAFF
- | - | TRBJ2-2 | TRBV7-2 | TGTGCCAGCAGCCTACAGGGTAATCGGAGGTCCGGGGAGCTGTTTTTT | CASSLQGNRRSGELFF
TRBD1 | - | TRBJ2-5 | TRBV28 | TGTGCCAGCAGTTTAAGCCCCCCAGGGGGCATAGAGACCCAGTACTTC | CASSLSPPGGIETQYF
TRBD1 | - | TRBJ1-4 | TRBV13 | TGTGCCAGCAGCTTGACAGGGCTCAATGAAAAACTGTTTTTT | CASSLTGLNEKLFF
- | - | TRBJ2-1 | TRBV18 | TGTGCCAGCTCACCAAGGGGTGACAGTGAGCAGTTCTTC | CASSPRGDSEQFF
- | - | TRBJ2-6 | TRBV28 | TGTGCCAGCAGCCGAAGGGGGGCGACTGGGGCCAACGTCCTGACTTTC | CASSRRGATGANVLTF
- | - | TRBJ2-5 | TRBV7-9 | TGTGCCAGCAGCTTCGGGGTGCTCGGGGAGACCCAGTACTTC | CASSFGVLGETQYF
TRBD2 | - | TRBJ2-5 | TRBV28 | TGTGCCAGCAGTAGGCCGGGACTAGGCGAAGAGACCCAGTACTTC | CASSRPGLGEETQYF
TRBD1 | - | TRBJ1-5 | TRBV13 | TGTGCCAGCAGCTTAGGCGTAGGGACAGGGGGCGATCAGCCCCAGCATTTT | CASSLGVGTGGDQPQHF
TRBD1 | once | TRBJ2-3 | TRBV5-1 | TGCGCCAGCAGCTCCGGACAGGGAACAGATACGCAGTATTTT | CASSSGQGTDTQYF
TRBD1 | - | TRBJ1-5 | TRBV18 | TGTGCCAGCTCACCGACAGGGTACGATCAGCCCCAGCATTTT | CASSPTGYDQPQHF
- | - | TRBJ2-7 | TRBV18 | TGTGCCAGCTCACTAGCTTCCTACGAGCAGTACTTC | CASSLASYEQYF
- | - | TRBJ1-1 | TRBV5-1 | TGCGCCAGCAGCCTTGACAGGAACACTGAAGCTTTCTTT | CASSLDRNTEAFF
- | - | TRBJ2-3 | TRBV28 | TGTGCCAGCAGCCAAGTGGGGGAGGCCCTCACAGATACGCAGTATTTT | CASSQVGEALTDTQYF
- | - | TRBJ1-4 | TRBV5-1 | TGCGCCAGCAGCCCCCTTGGGGCAGGAGCCCACGCCGGGGAAAAACTGTTTTTT | CASSPLGAGAHAGEKLFF
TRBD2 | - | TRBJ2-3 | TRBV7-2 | TGTGCCAGCAGCCGGACTAGCGGGAATGTGGGTAGTACGCAGTATTTT | CASSRTSGNVGSTQYF
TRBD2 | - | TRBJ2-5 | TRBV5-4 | TGTGCCAGCAGCTTAAACAGCGGGAGGGCCAGAGAGACCCAGTACTTC | CASSLNSGRARETQYF
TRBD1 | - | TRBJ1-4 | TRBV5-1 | TGCGCCAGCAGCTCGGACAGGGGTAATGAAAAACTGTTTTTT | CASSSDRGNEKLFF
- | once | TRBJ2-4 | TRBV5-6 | TGTGCCAGCAGCCCAATCAACCTGATCAGTAACATTCAGTACTTC | CASSPINLISNIQYF